Reported below is one TCR beta chain. Its target is not known. Trimming took off 2 bases at V and 1 base at J, with 12 bases between the two ends. The CDR3 extends over 16 amino acids. This sample is part of a study of post-analysis software for immune sequencing data. Overall study findings and caveats: TRBV segments more frequent in patients than in controls numbered about five and included TRBV5-6, TRBV5-1 and TRBV20-1.

Unique molecular identifiers were carried by the TCR beta cDNA libraries. TCRdb re-derived calls from the PCR reads in MiXCR, one entry per CDR3 protein. The sample contains over 700,000 distinct CDR3 sequences, approximately 30% of which appear only once. The specimen sequenced was blood. This clonotype was obtained from a girl under 18 with multiple sclerosis. V and J are TRBV12-3 or TRBV12-4 and TRBJ1-3; a possible D gene is TRBD1 (5 bases). The CDR3 sequence is CASSLMGETSGNTIYF. CDR3 in DNA: TGTGCCAGCAGTTTAATGGGGGAAACTTCTGGAAACACCATATATTTT.